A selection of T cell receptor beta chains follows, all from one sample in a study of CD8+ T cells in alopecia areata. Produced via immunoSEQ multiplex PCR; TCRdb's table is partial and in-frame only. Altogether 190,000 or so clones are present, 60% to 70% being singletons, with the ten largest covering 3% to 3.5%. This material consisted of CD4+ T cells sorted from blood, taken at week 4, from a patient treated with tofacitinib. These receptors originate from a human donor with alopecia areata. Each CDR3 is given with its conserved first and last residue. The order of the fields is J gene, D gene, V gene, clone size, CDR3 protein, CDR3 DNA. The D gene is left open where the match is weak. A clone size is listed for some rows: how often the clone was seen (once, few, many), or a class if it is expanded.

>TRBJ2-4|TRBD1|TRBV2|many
CASSGPGQKNIQYF
TGTGCCAGCAGTGGACCGGGACAGAAAAACATTCAGTACTTC
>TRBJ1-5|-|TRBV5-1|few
CASSPGERENQPQHF
TGCGCCAGCAGCCCGGGAGAACGAGAGAATCAGCCCCAGCATTTT
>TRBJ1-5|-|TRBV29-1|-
CSVEVSGRGQPQHF
TGCAGCGTTGAAGTTTCCGGGAGGGGTCAGCCCCAGCATTTT
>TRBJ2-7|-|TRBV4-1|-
CASSQFPQGKSYEQYF
TGCGCCAGCAGCCAATTCCCCCAGGGAAAATCCTACGAGCAGTACTTC
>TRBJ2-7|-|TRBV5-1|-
CASSPGTLEQYF
TGCGCCAGCAGCCCTGGGACTCTCGAGCAGTACTTC
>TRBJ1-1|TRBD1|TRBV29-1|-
CSVRPYGTGGDTEAFF
TGCAGCGTCCGCCCTTACGGGACAGGGGGAGACACTGAAGCTTTCTTT
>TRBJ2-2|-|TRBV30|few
CAWSVPWTVNTGELFF
TGTGCCTGGAGTGTTCCTTGGACAGTTAACACCGGGGAGCTGTTTTTT
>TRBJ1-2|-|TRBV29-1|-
CSVEGTYPYGYTF
TGCAGCGTTGAAGGGACATATCCTTATGGCTACACCTTC
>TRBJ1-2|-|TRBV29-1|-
CSAADYGYTF
TGCAGCGCCGCGGACTATGGCTACACCTTC
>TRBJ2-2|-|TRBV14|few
CASSLSQGRTGELFF
TGTGCCAGCAGCCTATCCCAGGGGCGCACCGGGGAGCTGTTTTTT
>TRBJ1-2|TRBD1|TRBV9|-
CASSVSGGDYGYTF
TGTGCCAGCAGCGTATCAGGGGGTGACTATGGCTACACCTTC
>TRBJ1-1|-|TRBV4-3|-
CASSQEGRRNTEAFF
TGCGCCAGCAGCCAAGAGGGACGTAGGAACACTGAAGCTTTCTTT
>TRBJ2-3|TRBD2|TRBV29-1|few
CSVEPMTSGVTDTQYF
TGCAGCGTTGAACCCATGACTAGCGGGGTCACAGATACGCAGTATTTT
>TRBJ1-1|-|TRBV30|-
CAWSVPNTEAFF
TGTGCCTGGAGTGTACCAAACACTGAAGCTTTCTTT
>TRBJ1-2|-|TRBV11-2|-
CASSFAVSGYTF
TGTGCCAGCAGCTTCGCGGTATCTGGCTACACCTTC
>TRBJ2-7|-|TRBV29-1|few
CSVTSPGTAYEQYF
TGCAGCGTCACCTCCCCCGGGACGGCGTACGAGCAGTACTTC
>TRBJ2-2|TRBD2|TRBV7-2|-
CASSWTSGGPTGELFF
TGTGCCAGCAGCTGGACTAGCGGGGGGCCCACCGGGGAGCTGTTTTTT
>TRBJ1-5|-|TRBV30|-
CAWSPPLEPQHF
TGTGCCTGGAGCCCCCCCCTCGAGCCCCAGCATTTT
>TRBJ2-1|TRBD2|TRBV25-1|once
CARQQPTSGGNNEQFF
TGTGCCCGCCAACAACCCACTAGCGGGGGTAACAATGAGCAGTTCTTC
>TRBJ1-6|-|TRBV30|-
CAWKTKGRNSPLHF
TGTGCCTGGAAAACTAAGGGAAGGAATTCACCCCTCCACTTT
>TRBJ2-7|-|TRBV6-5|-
CASTPEGRHYEQYF
TGTGCCAGCACGCCTGAGGGCCGACACTACGAGCAGTACTTC
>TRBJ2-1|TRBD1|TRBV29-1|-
CSVEPRDSNEQFF
TGCAGCGTAGAACCCCGGGACAGCAATGAGCAGTTCTTC
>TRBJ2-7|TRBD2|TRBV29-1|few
CSVARRGDGEQYF
TGCAGCGTCGCCCGACGGGGGGATGGGGAGCAGTACTTC
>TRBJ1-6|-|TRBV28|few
CASSLRGGLDNSPLHF
TGTGCCAGCAGTCTCCGTGGGGGGCTCGATAATTCACCCCTCCACTTT
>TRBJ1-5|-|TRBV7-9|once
CASSLQGGTQPQHF
TGTGCCAGCAGCTTACAGGGCGGCACTCAGCCCCAGCATTTT
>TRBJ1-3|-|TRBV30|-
CAWGGDAGNTIYF
TGTGCCTGGGGGGGAGATGCTGGAAACACCATATATTTT
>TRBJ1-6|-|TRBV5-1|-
CASSNRDSPLHF
TGCGCCAGCAGTAACAGGGACTCACCCCTCCACTTT